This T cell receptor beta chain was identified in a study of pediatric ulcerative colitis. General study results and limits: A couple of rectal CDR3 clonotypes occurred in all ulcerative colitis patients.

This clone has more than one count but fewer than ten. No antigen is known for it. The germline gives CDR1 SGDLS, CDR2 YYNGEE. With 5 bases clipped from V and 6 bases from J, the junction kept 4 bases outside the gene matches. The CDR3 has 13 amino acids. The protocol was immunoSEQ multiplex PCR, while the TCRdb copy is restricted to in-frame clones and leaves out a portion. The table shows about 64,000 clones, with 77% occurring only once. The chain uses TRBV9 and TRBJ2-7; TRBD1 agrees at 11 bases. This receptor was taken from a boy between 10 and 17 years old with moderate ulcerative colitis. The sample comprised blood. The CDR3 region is CASSPGTGGEQYF. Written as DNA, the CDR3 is TGTGCCAGCAGTCCCGGGACAGGGGGCGAGCAGTACTTC.